This TCR beta chain appears in the sequencing data of a study of Ad26.COV2.S vaccination and SARS-CoV-2 variants. On the study more broadly: Donor participated within the Ad26.COV2.S arm of the COV1001 trial. Study results and caveats: Researchers cautioned that TCR breadth and depth analyses may have underestimated total T cell responses.

Treatment here: around 19 received Ad26.COV2.S at low or high dose, single or two shots; 5 received placebo; per-sample allocation not given. The investigators took samples on day 63 after the first vaccine or placebo injection. Trimming cost V 3 bases and J 4 bases, with 8 bases left between them. Germline values: CDR1 MNHNS, CDR2 SASEGT. The CDR3 consists of 13 residues. TCRdb's copy holds only in-frame clones and misses some; the assay was immunoSEQ multiplex PCR. The data contain about 400,000 clones, about four fifths of them singletons. Notes on this clone: Antigen unknown.

This sequence originates from a person between 18 and 65 years old who received the Ad26.COV2.S COVID-19 vaccine or a placebo. This specimen consisted of peripheral blood, obtained in a trial of Ad26.COV2.S vaccine versus placebo. The V and J genes are TRBV6-1 and TRBJ2-3; no firm D call. The CDR3 DNA is TGTGCCAGCAGTGAGACCCCGGCAGATACGCAGTATTTT. This sequence encodes CASSETPADTQYF.